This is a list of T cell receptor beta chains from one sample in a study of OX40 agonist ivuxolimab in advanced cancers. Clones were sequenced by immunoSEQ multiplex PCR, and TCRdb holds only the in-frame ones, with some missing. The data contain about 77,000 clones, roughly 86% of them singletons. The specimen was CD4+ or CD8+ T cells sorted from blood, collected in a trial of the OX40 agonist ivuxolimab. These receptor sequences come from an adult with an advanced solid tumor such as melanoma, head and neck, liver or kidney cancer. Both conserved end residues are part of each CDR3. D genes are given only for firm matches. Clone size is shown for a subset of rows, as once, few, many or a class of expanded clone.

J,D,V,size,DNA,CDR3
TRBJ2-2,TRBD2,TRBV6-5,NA,TGTGCCAGCAGTTCGGGGGGTCGGAACACCGGGGAGCTGTTTTTT,CASSSGGRNTGELFF
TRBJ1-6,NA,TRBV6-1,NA,TGTGCCAGCAGAGAGGTCTTAAATTCACCCCTCCACTTT,CASREVLNSPLHF
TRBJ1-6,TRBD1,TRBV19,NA,TGTGCCAGTAGGGCGGGACAGGGAATGACACCCCTCCACTTT,CASRAGQGMTPLHF
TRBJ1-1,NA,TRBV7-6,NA,TGTGCCAGCAGCTTAGCTGGGGCCAGCACTGAAGCTTTCTTT,CASSLAGASTEAFF
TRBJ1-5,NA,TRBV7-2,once,TGTGCCAGCAGCCCGGACAGTCTTTATCAGCCCCAGCATTTT,CASSPDSLYQPQHF
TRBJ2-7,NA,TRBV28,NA,TGTGCCAGCAGATTACGGAACTACGAGCAGTACTTC,CASRLRNYEQYF
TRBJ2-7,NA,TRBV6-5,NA,TGTGCCAGCAGTTACGGTAGGGGGGTGTATGAGCAGTACTTC,CASSYGRGVYEQYF
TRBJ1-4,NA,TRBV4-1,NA,TGCGCCAGCAGCCAACCACGGACGACAGGCCGGGAGGAACTGTTTTTT,CASSQPRTTGREELFF
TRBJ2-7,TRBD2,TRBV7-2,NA,TGTGCCAGCAGCTCAAATCGGGGGGGCGCCGGCGAGCAGTACTTC,CASSSNRGGAGEQYF
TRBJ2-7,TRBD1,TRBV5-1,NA,TGCGCCAGCAGCCCGGACAGGGAAGGAGGCGAGCAGTACTTC,CASSPDREGGEQYF
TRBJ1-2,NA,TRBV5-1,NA,TGCGCCAGCAGCTTGGACCAGACAGCCTATGGCTACACCTTC,CASSLDQTAYGYTF
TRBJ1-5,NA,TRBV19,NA,TGTGCCAGTAGTATAGGTTGGCAGGTGGGACAGCCCCAGCATTTT,CASSIGWQVGQPQHF
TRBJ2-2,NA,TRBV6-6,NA,TGTGCCAGCAGTTACTCTCCAGCCTCCGGGAAGCTGTTTTTT,CASSYSPASGKLFF
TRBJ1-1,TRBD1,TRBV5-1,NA,TGCGCCAGCAGCTTGTTCCCAGGGGGCGCGGGCACTGAAGCTTTCTTT,CASSLFPGGAGTEAFF
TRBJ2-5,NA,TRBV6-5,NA,TGTGCCAGCAGTTACTCGTGGGAAGCTCTGTCGACCCAGTACTTC,CASSYSWEALSTQYF
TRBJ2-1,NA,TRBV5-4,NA,TGTGCCAGCAAGAACGTAGGGGCCGGCAATGAGCAGTTCTTC,CASKNVGAGNEQFF
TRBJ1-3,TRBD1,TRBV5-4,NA,TGTGCCAGCAGCCCGACAGGGGGGGAAGGTGCCACCATATATTTT,CASSPTGGEGATIYF
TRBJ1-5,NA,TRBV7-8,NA,TGTGCCAGCAGTGGGAGCAATCAGCCCCAGCATTTT,CASSGSNQPQHF
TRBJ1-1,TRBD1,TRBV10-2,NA,TGCGCCAGCAGGAACCGGGACAGGCAAAACACTGAAGCTTTCTTT,CASRNRDRQNTEAFF
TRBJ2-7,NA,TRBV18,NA,TGTGCCAGCTCACCACCTCAAAACCACGGCTCCTACGAGCAGTACTTC,CASSPPQNHGSYEQYF
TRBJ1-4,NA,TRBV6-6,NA,TGTGCCAGCAGTCCGTGGAACGAGGACAGAAGTGAAAAACTGTTTTTT,CASSPWNEDRSEKLFF
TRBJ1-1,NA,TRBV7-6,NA,TGTGCCAGCAGCTTATCGAGGTTGAAACAGCCCCACACTGAAGCTTTCTTT,CASSLSRLKQPHTEAFF
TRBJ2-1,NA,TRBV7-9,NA,TGTGCCAGCAGCCCCCCACGCCGGAGCTCCTACAATGAGCAGTTCTTC,CASSPPRRSSYNEQFF
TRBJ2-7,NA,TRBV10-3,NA,TGTGCCATCAGTGATCCTCTGACAGGCAAATCCTACGAGCAGTACTTC,CAISDPLTGKSYEQYF
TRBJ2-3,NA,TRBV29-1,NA,TGCAGCGTTGAACAGAGCACAGATACGCAGTATTTT,CSVEQSTDTQYF
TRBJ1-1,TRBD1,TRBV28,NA,TGTGCCAGCAGTCCTGACAGGGATACGAGCACTGAAGCTTTCTTT,CASSPDRDTSTEAFF
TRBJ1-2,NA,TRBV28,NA,TGTGCCAGCAGTTTAAGAAACGGCTATAACTATGGCTACACCTTC,CASSLRNGYNYGYTF